One and the same sample provided the 3 T cell receptor beta chains below, sequenced in a study of T cells in Graves' hyperthyroidism and ophthalmopathy. The TCR beta CDR3 regions underwent amplification using RNA transcripts as the source. First-round RT-PCR of the TCR CDR3 relied on the HTBI primer set. A single record per CDR3 protein comes from TCRdb applying MiXCR to the multiplex PCR reads. The sample holds fewer than 350,000 distinct CDR3 sequences, approximately 13% seen once. The sequencing sample was made of blood. These receptors were obtained from a woman between 40 and 55 years old with Graves' hyperthyroidism.

This clonotype was seen at least ten times. The chain is built from TRBV29-1 and TRBJ1-1; 7 nucleotides line up with TRBD1. This CDR3 spans 15 amino acids. Germline V gives CDR1 SQVTM, CDR2 ANQGSEA. V shed 7 bases and J 2 bases; nucleotides not matched to a gene: 13. CDR3 sequence (DNA): TGCAGCGGCAGACAGGGTTCCCTACCAAACACTGAAGCTTTCTTT. Amino acids: CSGRQGSLPNTEAFF.

This clonotype was recorded many times. The J gene is TRBJ2-1, the V gene TRBV20-1; D call uncertain. V lost 0 bases and J 8 bases, leaving 14 bases between the germline ends. Germline loops: CDR1 DFQATT, CDR2 SNEGSKA (reference sequence). This CDR3 has 14 residues. The CDR3, as DNA: TGCAGTGCTAGAGATCTTAGTAGAGGAGATGAGCAGTTCTTC. Translating it yields CSARDLSRGDEQFF.

This clonotype came up a few times. A junction end diverges from the germline sequence, so it may reflect a read error. The rearrangement links TRBV28 to TRBJ2-2; the D gene is possibly TRBD2 (7 bases). Germline V gene sequence: CDR1 MDHEN, CDR2 SYDVKM. This CDR3 spans 12 amino acids. DNA of the CDR3: TGTGCCAGCAGATCGGGTAGGGGGGGGCTGTTTTTT. This translates into CASRSGRGGLFF.